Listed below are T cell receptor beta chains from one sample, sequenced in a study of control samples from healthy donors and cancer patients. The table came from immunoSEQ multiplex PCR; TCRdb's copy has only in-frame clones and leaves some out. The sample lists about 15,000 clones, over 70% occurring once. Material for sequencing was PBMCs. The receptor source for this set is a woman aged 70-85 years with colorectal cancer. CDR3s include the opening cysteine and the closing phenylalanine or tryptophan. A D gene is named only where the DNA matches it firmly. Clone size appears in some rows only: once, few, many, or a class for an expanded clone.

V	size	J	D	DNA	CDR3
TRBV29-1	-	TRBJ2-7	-	TGCAGCGCGGGGACGCCATTAGATCGGCAGTACTTC	CSAGTPLDRQYF
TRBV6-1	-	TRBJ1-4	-	TGTGCCAGCAGTGAAGTAGATAGAGGAAAACTGTTTTTT	CASSEVDRGKLFF
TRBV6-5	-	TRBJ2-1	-	TGTGCCAGCGAGAGGGTCTCCTACAATGAGCAGTTCTTC	CASERVSYNEQFF
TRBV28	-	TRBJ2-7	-	TGTGCCAGCAGTTTCATGGCCGGAGGACCTACCTACGAGCAGTACTTC	CASSFMAGGPTYEQYF
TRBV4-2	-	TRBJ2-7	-	TGTGCCAGCAGCCAAGCGAAGGGGACCTACGAGCAGTACTTC	CASSQAKGTYEQYF
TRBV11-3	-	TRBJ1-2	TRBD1	TGTGCCAGCAGCACGAGGACAGGGGGCTATGGCTACACCTTC	CASSTRTGGYGYTF
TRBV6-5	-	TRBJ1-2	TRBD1	TGTGCCAGCAGGCGGACAGGGGGGTATGGCTACACCTTC	CASRRTGGYGYTF
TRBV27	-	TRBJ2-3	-	TGTGCCAGCAGTTCCCGGACTAGCACAGATACGCAGTATTTT	CASSSRTSTDTQYF
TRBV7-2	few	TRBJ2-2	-	TGTGCCAGCAGCCCGGACCACGCCGGGGAGCTGTTTTTT	CASSPDHAGELFF
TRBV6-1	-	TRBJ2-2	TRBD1	TGTGCCAGCAGTGAGACAGGGGCGAGCACCGGGGAGCTGTTTTTT	CASSETGASTGELFF
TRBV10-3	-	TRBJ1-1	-	TGTGCCATCAGTGAGCAGGGGTCTCAACTTGAAGCTTTCTTT	CAISEQGSQLEAFF
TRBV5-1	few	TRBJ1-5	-	TGCGCCAGCAGCTTGGGTAACAATCAGCCCCAGCATTTT	CASSLGNNQPQHF
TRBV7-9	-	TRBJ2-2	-	TGTGCCGGCCAGACAGATCAGAGGAGGGAGCTGTTTTTT	CAGQTDQRRELFF
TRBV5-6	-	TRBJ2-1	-	TGTGCCAGCAGCCTCCCCAACCACAATGAGCAGTTCTTC	CASSLPNHNEQFF
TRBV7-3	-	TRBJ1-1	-	TGTGCCAGCAGCGTGGGACACCAGAACACTGAAGCTTTCTTT	CASSVGHQNTEAFF
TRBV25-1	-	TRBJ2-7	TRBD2	TGTGCCAGCAGTGAATCTAGCGGGAGGTCCCTAGGGACCTACGAGCAGTACTTC	CASSESSGRSLGTYEQYF
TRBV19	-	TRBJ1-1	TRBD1	TGTGCCAGTAGTATCGGACAGGGGGACACTGAAGCTTTCTTT	CASSIGQGDTEAFF
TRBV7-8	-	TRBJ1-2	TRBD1	TGTGCCAGCAGCCCCGGACAGGCATTCTATGGCTACACCTTC	CASSPGQAFYGYTF
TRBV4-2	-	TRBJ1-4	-	TGTGCCAGCAGCCCAACAGTGAGAGATGAAAAACTGTTTTTT	CASSPTVRDEKLFF
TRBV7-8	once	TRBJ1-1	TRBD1	TGTGCCAGCAGACGCGGGACAGGGGTGAACATGAACACTGAAGCTTTCTTT	CASRRGTGVNMNTEAFF
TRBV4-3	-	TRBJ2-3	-	TGCGCCAGCAGCCAGTCCAGGTACTATTCAGGGGATACGCAGTATTTT	CASSQSRYYSGDTQYF
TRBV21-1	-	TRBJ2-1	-	TGTGCCAGCAGCCAAACCTTCCTAGACTACAATGAGCAGTTCTTC	CASSQTFLDYNEQFF
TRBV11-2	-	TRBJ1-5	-	TGTGCCAGCAGCTTTAATGCGGTGGATCAGCCCCAGCATTTT	CASSFNAVDQPQHF
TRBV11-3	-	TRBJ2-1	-	TGTGCCAGCAATAGGTTCGCTGAGGATGAGCAGTTCTTC	CASNRFAEDEQFF
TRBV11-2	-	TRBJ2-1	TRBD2	TGTGCCAGCAGCTCGGGGAGCGGGGGGGGTACGGAGCAGTTCTTC	CASSSGSGGGTEQFF